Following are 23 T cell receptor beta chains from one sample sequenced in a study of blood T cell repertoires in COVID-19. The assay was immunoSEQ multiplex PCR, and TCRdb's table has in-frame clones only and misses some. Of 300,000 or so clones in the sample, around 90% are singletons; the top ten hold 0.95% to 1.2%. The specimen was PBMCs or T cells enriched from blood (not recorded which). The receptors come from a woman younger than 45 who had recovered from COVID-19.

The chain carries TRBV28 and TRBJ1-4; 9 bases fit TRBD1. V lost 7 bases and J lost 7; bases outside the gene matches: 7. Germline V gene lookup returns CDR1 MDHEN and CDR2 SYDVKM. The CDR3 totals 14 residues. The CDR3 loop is CASINRGLGEKLFF. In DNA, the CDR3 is TGTGCCAGCATAAACAGGGGGCTGGGTGAAAAACTGTTTTTT.

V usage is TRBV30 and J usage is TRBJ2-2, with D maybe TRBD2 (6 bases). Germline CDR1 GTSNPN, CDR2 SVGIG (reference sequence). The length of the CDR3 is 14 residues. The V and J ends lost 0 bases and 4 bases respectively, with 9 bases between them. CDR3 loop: CAWSVVGGTGELFF. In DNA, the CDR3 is TGTGCCTGGAGTGTCGTGGGGGGCACCGGGGAGCTGTTTTTT.

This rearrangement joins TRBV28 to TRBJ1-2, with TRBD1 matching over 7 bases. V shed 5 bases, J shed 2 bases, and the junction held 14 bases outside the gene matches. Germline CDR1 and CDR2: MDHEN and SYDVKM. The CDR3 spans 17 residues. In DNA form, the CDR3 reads TGTGCCAGCAGTGGATATAACAGGGGACGTCGAAACTATGGCTACACCTTC. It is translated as CASSGYNRGRRNYGYTF.

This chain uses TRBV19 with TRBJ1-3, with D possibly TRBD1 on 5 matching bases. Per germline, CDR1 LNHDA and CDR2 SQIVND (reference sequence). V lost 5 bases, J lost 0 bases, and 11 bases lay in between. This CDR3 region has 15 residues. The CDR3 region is CASSLQGSSGNTIYF. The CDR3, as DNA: TGTGCCAGTAGTCTTCAGGGAAGCTCTGGAAACACCATATATTTT.

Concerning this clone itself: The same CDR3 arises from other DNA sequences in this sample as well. CDR3 sequence (DNA): TGTGCCAGCAGCGCACAGGGGCGTACTGAAGCTTTCTTT. It is translated as CASSAQGRTEAFF. The V gene is TRBV9, the J gene TRBJ1-1; 7 bases are a match to TRBD1. J lost 5 bases, V lost 3 bases, and 4 bases had no gene match. CDR1 is SGDLS, CDR2 YYNGEE, per germline. The CDR3 length is 13 residues.

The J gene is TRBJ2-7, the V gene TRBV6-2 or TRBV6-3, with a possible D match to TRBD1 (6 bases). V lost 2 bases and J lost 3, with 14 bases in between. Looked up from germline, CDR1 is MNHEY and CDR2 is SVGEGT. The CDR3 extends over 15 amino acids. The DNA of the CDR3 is TGTGCCAGCAGTTACGACAGACAGGTAGGCTACGAGCAGTACTTC. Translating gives CASSYDRQVGYEQYF.

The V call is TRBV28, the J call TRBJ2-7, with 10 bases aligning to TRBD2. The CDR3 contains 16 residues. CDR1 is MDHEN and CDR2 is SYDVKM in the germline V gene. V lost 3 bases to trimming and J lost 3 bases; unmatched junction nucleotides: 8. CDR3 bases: TGTGCCAGCAGTTTTCCTACTAGCGGGGTTTACTACGAGCAGTACTTC. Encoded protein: CASSFPTSGVYYEQYF.

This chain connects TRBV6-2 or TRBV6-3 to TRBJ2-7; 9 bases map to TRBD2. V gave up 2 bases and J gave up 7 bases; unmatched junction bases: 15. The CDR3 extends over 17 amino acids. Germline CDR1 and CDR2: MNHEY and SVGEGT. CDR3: CASSYRAASGKSLEQYF. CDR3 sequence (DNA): TGTGCCAGCAGTTACAGAGCCGCTAGCGGGAAAAGTTTAGAGCAGTACTTC.

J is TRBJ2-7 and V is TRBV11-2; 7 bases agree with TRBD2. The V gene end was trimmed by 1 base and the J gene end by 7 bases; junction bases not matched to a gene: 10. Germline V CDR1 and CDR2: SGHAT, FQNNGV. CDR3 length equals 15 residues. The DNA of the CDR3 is TGTGCCAGCAGCTTAGGGTTGCGGGAGTACGGTGAGCAGTACTTC. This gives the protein CASSLGLREYGEQYF.

DNA for the CDR3: TGTGCCACCGACAGGGGAGGCTACACCTTC. Protein sequence: CATDRGGYTF. This chain uses TRBV19 with TRBJ1-2, with 8 bases fitting TRBD1. V was clipped by 10 bases and J by 8 bases; unmatched bases: 3. This CDR3 region has 10 residues. CDR1 is LNHDA and CDR2 is SQIVND in the germline V gene (reference sequence).

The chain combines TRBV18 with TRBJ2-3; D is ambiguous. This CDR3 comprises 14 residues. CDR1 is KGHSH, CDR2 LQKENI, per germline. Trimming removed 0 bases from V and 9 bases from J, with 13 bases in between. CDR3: CASSPPLRLGTQYF. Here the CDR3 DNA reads TGTGCCAGCTCACCACCGTTGCGGCTTGGGACGCAGTATTTT.

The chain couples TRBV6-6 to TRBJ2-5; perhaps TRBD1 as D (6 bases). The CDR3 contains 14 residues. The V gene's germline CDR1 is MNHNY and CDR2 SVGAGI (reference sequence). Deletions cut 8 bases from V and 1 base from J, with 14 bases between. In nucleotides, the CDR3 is TGTGCCAGCGAAATCAGGGGTGGCCAAGAGACCCAGTACTTC. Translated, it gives CASEIRGGQETQYF.

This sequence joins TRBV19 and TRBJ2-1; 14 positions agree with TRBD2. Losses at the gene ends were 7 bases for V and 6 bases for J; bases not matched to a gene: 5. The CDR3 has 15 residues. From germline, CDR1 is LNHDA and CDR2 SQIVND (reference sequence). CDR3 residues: CASNQGLAGGNEQFF. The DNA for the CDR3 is TGTGCCAGTAACCAAGGACTAGCGGGAGGCAATGAGCAGTTCTTC. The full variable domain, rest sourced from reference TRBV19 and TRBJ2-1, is DGGITQSPKYLFRKEGQNVTLSCEQNLNHDAMYWYRQDPGQGLRLIYYSQIVNDFQKGDIAEGYSVSREKKESFPLTVTSAQKNPTAFYLCASNQGLAGGNEQFFGPGTRLTVL.

CDR3 sequence (DNA): TGTGCCAGCAGCCCCACGGGAGGGCCCACTGAAGCTTTCTTT. Translated: CASSPTGGPTEAFF. The rearrangement uses TRBV7-3 and TRBJ1-1, with D hard to call. CDR1 SGHTA and CDR2 FQGTGA come from the germline V gene. The CDR3 is made up of 14 amino acids. V dropped 5 bases and J dropped 4 bases, with 14 bases sitting between them. The whole variable domain, filled in from reference TRBV7-3 and TRBJ1-1, reads GAGVSQTPSNKVTEKGKYVELRCDPISGHTALYWYRQSLGQGPEFLIYFQGTGAADDSGLPNDRFFAVRPEGSVSTLKIQRTERGDSAVYLCASSPTGGPTEAFFGQGTRLTVV.

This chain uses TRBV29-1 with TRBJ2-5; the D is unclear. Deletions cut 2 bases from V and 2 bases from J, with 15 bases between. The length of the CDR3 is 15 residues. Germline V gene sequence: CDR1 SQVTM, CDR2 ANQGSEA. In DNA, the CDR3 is TGCAGCGTTGAACGAGTACAGACCTCTCAAGAGACCCAGTACTTC. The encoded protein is CSVERVQTSQETQYF.

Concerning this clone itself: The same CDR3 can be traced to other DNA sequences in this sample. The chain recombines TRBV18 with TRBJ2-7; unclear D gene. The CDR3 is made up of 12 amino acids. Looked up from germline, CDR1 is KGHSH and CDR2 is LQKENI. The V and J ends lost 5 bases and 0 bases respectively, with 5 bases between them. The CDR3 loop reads CASSSSSYEQYF. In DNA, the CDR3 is TGTGCCAGCTCATCGAGCTCCTACGAGCAGTACTTC.

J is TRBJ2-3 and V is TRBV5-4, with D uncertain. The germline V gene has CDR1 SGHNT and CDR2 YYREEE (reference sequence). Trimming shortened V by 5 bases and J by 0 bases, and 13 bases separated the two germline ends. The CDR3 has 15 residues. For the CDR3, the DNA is TGTGCCAGCAGTCAACAGTACCTGAGCACAGATACGCAGTATTTT. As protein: CASSQQYLSTDTQYF. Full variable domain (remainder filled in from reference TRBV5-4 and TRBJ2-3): ETGVTQSPTHLIKTRGQQVTLRCSSQSGHNTVSWYQQALGQGPQFIFQYYREEENGRGNFPPRFSGLQFPNYSSELNVNALELDDSALYLCASSQQYLSTDTQYFGPGTRLTVL.

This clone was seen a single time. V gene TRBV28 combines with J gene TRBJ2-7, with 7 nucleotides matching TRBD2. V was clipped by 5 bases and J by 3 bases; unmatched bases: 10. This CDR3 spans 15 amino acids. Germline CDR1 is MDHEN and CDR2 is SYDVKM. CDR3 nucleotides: TGTGCCAGCAGTCCAGGCCTTGGGAGGGGCTACGAGCAGTACTTC. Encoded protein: CASSPGLGRGYEQYF.

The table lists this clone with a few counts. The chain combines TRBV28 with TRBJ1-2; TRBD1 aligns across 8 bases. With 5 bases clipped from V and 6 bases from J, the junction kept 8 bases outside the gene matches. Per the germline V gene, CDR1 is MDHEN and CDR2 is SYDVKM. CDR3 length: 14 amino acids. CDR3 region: CASSPPTGDNGYTF. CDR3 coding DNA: TGTGCCAGCAGTCCGCCGACAGGGGACAATGGCTACACCTTC.

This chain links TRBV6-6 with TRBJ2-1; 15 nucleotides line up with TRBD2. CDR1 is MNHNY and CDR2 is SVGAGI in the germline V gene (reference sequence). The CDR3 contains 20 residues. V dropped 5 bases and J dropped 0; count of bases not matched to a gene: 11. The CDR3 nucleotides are TGTGCCAGCAGTCATGGACTAGCGGGAGGGCCATCCTCCTCCTACAATGAGCAGTTCTTC. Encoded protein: CASSHGLAGGPSSSYNEQFF.

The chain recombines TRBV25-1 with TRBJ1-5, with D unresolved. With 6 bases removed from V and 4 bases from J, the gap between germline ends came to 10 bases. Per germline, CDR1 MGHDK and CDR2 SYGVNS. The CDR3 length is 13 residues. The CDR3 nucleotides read TGTGCCAGCAGCTATTCGGTGAATCAGCCCCAGCATTTT. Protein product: CASSYSVNQPQHF.

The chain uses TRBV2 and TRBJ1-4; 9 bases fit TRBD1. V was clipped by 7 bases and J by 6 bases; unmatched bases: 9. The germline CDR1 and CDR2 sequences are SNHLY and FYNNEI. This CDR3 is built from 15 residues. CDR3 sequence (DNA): TGTGCCAGCACTTGGACAGGGGAAGGGCATGAAAAACTGTTTTTT. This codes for CASTWTGEGHEKLFF. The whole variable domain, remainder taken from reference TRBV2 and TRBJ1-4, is EPEVTQTPSHQVTQMGQEVILRCVPISNHLYFYWYRQILGQKVEFLVSFYNNEISEKSEIFDDQFSVERPDGSNFTLKIRSTKLEDSAMYFCASTWTGEGHEKLFFGSGTQLSVL.

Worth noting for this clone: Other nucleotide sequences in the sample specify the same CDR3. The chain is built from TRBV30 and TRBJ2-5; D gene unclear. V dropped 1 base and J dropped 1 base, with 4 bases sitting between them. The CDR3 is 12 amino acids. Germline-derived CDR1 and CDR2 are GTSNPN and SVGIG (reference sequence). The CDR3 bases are TGTGCCTGGAGTGAACTCCAAGAGACCCAGTACTTC. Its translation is CAWSELQETQYF.